This TCR beta chain was identified in a study of regulatory T cells in long-lasting Graves disease. Time point of the sample: newly diagnosed GD, antithyroid drugs for less than 3 months. From PBMCs, RNA was extracted and then used to make the TCR library. Graves' disease diagnosis relied on American Thyroid Association guidelines. Trimming shortened V by 3 bases and J by 5 bases, and 13 bases separated the two germline ends. The CDR3 spans 14 residues. In germline, CDR1 is SGHRS, CDR2 YFSETQ. Assembly of TCR beta libraries relied on iRepertoire HTBI primers together with Arm-PCR of CDR3 regions. TCRdb re-called the multiplex PCR reads through MiXCR, storing one row per CDR3 protein. Seen here are fewer than 650,000 distinct CDR3 sequences, 16% observed once, and the top ten hold around 13%. These data were likewise used in another study, on T cells in Graves' hyperthyroidism and ophthalmopathy. That source reports: HTBI primers were used for first-round RT-PCR of the TCR CDR3.

V is TRBV5-1 and J is TRBJ2-3; no reliable D call. This TCR was sampled from a man aged 18-30 years with Graves disease. The sequences come from peripheral blood mononuclear cells (PBMCs), collected at new diagnosis, from a patient treated with antithyroid drugs. The CDR3 spells CASSSPTTEDTQYF. CDR3 nucleotides: TGCGCCAGCAGCTCCCCTACGACCGAAGATACGCAGTATTTT. Looking up the rest from reference TRBV5-1 and TRBJ2-3 gives the full variable domain: KAGVTQTPRYLIKTRGQQVTLSCSPISGHRSVSWYQQTPGQGLQFLFEYFSETQRNKGNFPGRFSGRQFSNSRSEMNVSTLELGDSALYLCASSSPTTEDTQYFGPGTRLTVL.